In its sample, the clone carrying this TCR beta chain was seen a few times. Its antigen is currently unknown. The source of the sample is a study of blood T cells in healthy people across ages. PCR was performed a second time for about 6 to 12 cycles using a sample-barcoded 5' primer and a J-beta primer mix. Carrying 12 random nucleotides, a template-switch adaptor labeled each individual cDNA molecule. TCRdb reprocessed the 5' RACE reads with MiXCR, giving one entry per CDR3 protein. The top ten clones hold under 30% of a sample with about 760,000 distinct CDR3 sequences, roughly three fifths of them seen once. V lost 3 bases, J lost 3 bases, and 5 bases lay in between. The germline CDR1 and CDR2 sequences are MDHEN and SYDVKM. The CDR3 loop spans 12 amino acids. Study-level results: When set beside aged donors, long-lived donors presented more naive CD4+ cells and higher diversity. CMV status of donors was not determined, possibly confounding expanded clonotype changes. Any conclusive comparison of naive versus antigen-experienced cells was prevented by using unsorted PBMCs.

The chain carries TRBV28 and TRBJ2-5, with D hard to call. The sequence came from a middle-aged man in good health. The sequenced material came from blood. CDR3 coding DNA: TGTGCCAGCAGTTTTTGGGAAGAGACCCAGTACTTC. This codes for CASSFWEETQYF.